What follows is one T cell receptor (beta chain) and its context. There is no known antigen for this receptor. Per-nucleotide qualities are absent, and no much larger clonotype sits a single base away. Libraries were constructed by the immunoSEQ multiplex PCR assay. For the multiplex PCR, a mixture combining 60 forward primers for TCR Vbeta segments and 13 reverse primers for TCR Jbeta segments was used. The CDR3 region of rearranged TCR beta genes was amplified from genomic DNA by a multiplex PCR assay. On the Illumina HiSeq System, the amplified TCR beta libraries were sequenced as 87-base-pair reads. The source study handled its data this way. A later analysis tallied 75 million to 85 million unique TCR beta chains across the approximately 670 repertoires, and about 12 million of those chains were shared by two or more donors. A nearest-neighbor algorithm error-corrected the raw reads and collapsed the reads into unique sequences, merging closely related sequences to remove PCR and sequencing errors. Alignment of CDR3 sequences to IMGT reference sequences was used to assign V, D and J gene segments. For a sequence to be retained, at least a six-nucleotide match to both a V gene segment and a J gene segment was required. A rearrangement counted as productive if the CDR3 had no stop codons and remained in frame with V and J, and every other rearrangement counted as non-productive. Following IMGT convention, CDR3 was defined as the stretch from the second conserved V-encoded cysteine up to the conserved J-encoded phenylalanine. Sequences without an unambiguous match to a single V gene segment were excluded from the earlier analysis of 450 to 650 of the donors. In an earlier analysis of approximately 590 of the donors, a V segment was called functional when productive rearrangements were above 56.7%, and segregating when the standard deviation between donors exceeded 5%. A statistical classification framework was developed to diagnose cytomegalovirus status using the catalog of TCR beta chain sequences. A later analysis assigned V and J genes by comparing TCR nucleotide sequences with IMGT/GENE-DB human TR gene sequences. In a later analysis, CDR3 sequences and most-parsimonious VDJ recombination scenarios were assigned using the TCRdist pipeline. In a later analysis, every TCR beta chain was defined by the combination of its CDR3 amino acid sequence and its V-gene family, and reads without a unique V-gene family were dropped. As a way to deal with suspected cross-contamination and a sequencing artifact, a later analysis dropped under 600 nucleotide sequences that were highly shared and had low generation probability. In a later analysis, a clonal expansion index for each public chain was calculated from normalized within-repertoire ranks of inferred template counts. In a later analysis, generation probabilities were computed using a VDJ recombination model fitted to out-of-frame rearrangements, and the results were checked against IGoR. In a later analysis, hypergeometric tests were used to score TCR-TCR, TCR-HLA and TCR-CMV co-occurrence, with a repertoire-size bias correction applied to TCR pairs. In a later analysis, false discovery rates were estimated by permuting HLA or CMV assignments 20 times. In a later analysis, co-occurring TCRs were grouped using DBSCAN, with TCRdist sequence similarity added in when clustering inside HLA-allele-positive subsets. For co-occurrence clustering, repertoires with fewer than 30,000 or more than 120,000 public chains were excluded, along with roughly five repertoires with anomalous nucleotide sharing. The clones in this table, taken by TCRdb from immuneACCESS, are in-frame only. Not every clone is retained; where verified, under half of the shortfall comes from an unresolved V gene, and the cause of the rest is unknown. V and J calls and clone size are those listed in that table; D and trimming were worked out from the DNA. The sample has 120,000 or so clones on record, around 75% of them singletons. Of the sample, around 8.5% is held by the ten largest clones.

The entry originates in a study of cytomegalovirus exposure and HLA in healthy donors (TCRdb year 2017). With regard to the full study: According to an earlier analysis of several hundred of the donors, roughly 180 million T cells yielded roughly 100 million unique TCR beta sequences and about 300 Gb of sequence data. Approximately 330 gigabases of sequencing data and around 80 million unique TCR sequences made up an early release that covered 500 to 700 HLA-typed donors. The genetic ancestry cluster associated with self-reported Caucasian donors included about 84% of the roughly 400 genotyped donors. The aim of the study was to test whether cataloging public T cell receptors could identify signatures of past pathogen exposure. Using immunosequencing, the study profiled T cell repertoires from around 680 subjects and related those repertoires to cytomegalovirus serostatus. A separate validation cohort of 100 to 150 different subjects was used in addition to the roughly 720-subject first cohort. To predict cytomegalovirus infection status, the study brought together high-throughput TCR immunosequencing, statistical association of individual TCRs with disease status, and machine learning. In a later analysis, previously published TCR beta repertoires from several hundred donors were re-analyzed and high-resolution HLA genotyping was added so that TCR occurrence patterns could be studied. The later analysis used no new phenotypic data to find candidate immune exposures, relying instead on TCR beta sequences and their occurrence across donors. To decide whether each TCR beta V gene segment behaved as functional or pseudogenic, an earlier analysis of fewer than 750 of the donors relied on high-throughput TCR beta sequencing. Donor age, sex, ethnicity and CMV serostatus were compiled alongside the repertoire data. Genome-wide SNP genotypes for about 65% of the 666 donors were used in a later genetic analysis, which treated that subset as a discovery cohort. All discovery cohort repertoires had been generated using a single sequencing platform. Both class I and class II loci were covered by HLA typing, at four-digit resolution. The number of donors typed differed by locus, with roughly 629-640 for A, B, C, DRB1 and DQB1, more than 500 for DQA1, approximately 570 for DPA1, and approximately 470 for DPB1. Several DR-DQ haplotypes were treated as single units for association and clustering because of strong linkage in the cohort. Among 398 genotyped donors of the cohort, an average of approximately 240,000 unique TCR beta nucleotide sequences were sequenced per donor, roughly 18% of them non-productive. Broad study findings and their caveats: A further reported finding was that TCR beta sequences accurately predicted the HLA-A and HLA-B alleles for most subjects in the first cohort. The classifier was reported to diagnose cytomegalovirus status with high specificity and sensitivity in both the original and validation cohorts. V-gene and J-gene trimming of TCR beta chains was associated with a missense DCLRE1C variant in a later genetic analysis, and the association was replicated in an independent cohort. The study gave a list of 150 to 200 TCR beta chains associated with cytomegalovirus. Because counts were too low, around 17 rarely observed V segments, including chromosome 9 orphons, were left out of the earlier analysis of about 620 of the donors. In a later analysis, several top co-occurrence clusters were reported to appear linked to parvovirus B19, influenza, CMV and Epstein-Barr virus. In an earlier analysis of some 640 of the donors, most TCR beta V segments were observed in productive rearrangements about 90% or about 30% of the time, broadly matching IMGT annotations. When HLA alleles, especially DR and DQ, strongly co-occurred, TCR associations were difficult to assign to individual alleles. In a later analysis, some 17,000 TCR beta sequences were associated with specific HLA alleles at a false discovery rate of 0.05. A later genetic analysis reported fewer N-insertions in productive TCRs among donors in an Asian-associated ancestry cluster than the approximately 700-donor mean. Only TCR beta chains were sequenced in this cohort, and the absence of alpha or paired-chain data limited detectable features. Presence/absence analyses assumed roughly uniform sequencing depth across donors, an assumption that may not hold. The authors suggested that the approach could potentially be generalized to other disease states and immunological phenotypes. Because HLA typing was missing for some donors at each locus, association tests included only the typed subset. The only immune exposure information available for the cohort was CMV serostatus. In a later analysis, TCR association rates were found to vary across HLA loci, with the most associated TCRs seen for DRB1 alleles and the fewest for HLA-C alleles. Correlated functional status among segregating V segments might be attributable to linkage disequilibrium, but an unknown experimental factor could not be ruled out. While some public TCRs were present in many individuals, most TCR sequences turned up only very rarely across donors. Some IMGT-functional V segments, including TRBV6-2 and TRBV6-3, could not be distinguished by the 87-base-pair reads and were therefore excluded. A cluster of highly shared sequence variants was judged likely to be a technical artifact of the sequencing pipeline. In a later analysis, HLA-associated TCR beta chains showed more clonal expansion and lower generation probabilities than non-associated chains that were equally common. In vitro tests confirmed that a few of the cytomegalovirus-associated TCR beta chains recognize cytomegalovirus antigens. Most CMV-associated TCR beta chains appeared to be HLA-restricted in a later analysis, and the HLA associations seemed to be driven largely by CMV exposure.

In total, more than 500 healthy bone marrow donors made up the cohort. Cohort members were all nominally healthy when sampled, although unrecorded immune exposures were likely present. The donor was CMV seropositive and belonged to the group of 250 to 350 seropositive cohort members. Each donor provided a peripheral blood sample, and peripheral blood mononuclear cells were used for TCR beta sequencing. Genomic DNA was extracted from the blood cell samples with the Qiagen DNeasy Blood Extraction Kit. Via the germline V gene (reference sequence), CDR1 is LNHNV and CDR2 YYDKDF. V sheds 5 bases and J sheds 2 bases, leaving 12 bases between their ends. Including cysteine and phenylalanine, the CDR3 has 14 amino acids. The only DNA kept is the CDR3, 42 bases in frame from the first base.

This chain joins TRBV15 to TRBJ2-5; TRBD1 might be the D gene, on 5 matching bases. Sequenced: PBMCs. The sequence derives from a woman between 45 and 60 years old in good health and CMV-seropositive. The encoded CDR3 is CATSPRQMQETQYF. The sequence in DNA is TGTGCCACCAGCCCCCGACAGATGCAAGAGACCCAGTACTTC.